This TCR beta chain was identified in a study of vaccination effects on CD4 cells after COVID-19. Pools of viral peptides were used by the ViraFEST assay to expand antigen-specific CD4+ T cells ahead of sequencing. Culturing for 10 to 11 days preceded CD4+ T cell isolation. Each vaccine recipient was nucleocapsid antibody negative and had no prior SARS-CoV-2 infection. A half-volume exchange with IL-2 medium occurred on days 3 and 7. About this clone: Its antigen remains unknown.

Repertoires were generated with immunoSEQ multiplex PCR, while TCRdb's copy carries only in-frame clones and drops some. The data show roughly 35,000 clones, about 69% seen once. Deletions cut 8 bases from V and 3 bases from J, with 11 bases between. The CDR3 consists of 12 residues. Germline V gene lookup returns CDR1 SNHLY and CDR2 FYNNEI. The chain combines TRBV2 with TRBJ2-7; D may correspond to TRBD1 or TRBD2 (6 bases each). This specimen consisted of CD4+ T cells from PBMCs cultured with HCoV-OC43 spike peptides, obtained before COVID-19 vaccination. The subset here: HCoV-OC43 spike overlapping peptide pool stimulation. The receptor comes from a human donor who received a COVID-19 vaccine. The CDR3 spells CASGRTVYEQYF. CDR3 nucleotide sequence: TGTGCCAGCGGGAGGACAGTCTACGAGCAGTACTTC.